The clone carrying this T cell receptor beta chain was observed a handful of times. The antigen remains undetermined. Study-wide results and limits: The TCR gene usage of tumor memory CD4+ T cells clustered together with blood and lymph node memory CD4+ cells and with lymph node naive CD4+ cells.

Full-length variable regions came from constant-region reverse primers plus semi-nested Nested Universal Primer A PCR. TCRdb re-called the 5' RACE reads with MiXCR, one entry per CDR3 protein. This table has about 54,000 distinct CDR3 sequences, approximately 17% appearing once. Germline loops: CDR1 SGHRS, CDR2 YFSETQ. V was clipped by 4 bases and J by 5 bases; unmatched bases: 8. The CDR3 sequence is 14 residues long. Purified naive CD4+ T cells were depleted of CD25+ Tregs. This TCR derives from a female donor with breast cancer. The material sequenced was naive CD4+ T cells sorted from blood. Documented subset: naive CD4+ T cells, CD4+CD45RA+CD25-. The chain carries TRBV5-1 and TRBJ2-5; 7 nucleotides line up with TRBD2. CDR3 region: CASSLEAGYETQYF. The CDR3, as DNA: TGCGCCAGCAGCCTGGAAGCGGGATACGAGACCCAGTACTTC.